This T cell receptor beta chain was sequenced in a study of blood T cells in healthy people across ages. Study findings and constraints: Compared with aged donors, long-lived donors showed fewer expanded clones, suggesting selection.

V shed 5 bases and J 7 bases; nucleotides not matched to a gene: 9. The germline V gene has CDR1 SGHRS and CDR2 YFSETQ. The CDR3 runs to 14 residues. Drawing of peripheral blood yielded about 9.8 milliliters from each donor. PBMCs, at least 7 million per sample, were isolated. In regard to this clonotype: Antigen unknown.

PCR was performed a second time for roughly 7 to 12 cycles using a sample-barcoded 5' primer and a J-beta primer mix. TCRdb re-derived calls from the 5' RACE reads in MiXCR, one entry per CDR3 protein. The top ten hold 20% to 25% of the sample, which has approximately 1,700,000 distinct CDR3 sequences, approximately 40% seen once. The sequenced material came from blood. This TCR was recovered from a human donor in good health. V gene TRBV5-1 combines with J gene TRBJ1-2; 9 bases fit TRBD1. The CDR3: CASSQTGTGFGYTF. As DNA, the CDR3 is TGCGCCAGCAGTCAAACCGGGACAGGGTTTGGCTACACCTTC. The entire variable domain, with the rest obtained from reference TRBV5-1 and TRBJ1-2, is as follows: KAGVTQTPRYLIKTRGQQVTLSCSPISGHRSVSWYQQTPGQGLQFLFEYFSETQRNKGNFPGRFSGRQFSNSRSEMNVSTLELGDSALYLCASSQTGTGFGYTFGSGTRLTVV.